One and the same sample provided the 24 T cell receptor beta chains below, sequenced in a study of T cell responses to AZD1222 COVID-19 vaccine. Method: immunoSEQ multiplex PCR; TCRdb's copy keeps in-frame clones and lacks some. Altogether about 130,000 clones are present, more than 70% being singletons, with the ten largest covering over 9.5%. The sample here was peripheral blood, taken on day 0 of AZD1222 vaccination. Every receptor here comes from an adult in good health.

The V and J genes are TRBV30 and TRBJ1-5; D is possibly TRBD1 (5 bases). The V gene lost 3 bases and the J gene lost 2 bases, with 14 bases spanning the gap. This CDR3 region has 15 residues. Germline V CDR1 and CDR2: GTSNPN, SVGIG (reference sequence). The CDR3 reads CAWSAGTGGNQPQHF. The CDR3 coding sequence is TGTGCCTGGAGCGCCGGGACGGGGGGCAATCAGCCCCAGCATTTT.

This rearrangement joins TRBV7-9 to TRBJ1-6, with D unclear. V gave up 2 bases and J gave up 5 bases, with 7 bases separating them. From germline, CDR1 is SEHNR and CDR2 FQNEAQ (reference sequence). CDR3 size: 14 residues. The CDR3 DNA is TGTGCCAGCAGCTTATGGGCAGATAATTCACCCCTCCACTTT. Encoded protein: CASSLWADNSPLHF.

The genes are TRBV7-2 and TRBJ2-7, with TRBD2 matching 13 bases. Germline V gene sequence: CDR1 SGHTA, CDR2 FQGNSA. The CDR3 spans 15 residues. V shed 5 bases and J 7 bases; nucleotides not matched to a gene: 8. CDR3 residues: CASSPGLAGVGEQYF. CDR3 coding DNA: TGTGCCAGCAGCCCCGGACTAGCGGGAGTAGGGGAGCAGTACTTC.

CDR3 loop: CASSPRASGSPSTDTQYF. The CDR3 DNA follows: TGTGCCAGCAGCCCCAGGGCTAGCGGGAGCCCTAGCACAGATACGCAGTATTTT. The chain carries TRBV7-2 and TRBJ2-3; 10 nucleotides agree with TRBD2. The V segment lost 5 bases and the J segment 0 bases; nucleotides outside the gene matches: 11. Germline V CDR1 and CDR2: SGHTA, FQGNSA. The CDR3 is 18 residues long.

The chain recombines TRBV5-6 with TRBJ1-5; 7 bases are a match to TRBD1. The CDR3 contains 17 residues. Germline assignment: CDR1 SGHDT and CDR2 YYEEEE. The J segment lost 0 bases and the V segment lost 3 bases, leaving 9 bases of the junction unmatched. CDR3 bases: TGTGCCAGCAGCTCCTTTCGACAGGGTCTTAGCAATCAGCCCCAGCATTTT. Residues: CASSSFRQGLSNQPQHF.

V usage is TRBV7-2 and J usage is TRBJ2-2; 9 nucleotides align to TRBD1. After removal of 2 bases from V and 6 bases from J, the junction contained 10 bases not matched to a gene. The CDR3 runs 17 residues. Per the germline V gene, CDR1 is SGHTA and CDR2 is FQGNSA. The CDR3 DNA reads TGTGCCAGCAGCTTAACGGGTGGGACAGGGAATCCCGGGGAGCTGTTTTTT. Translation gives CASSLTGGTGNPGELFF.

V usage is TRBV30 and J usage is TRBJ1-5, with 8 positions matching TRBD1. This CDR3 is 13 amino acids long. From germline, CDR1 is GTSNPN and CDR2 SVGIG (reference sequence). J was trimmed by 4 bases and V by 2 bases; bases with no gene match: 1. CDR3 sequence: CAWSRQGNQPQHF. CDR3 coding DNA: TGTGCCTGGAGTCGACAGGGGAATCAGCCCCAGCATTTT.

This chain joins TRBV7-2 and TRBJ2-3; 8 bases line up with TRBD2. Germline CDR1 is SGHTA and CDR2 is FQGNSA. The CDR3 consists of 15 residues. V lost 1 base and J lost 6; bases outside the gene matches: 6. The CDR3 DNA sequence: TGTGCCAGCAGCTTAGTTAGCGGGAAGGTTGATACGCAGTATTTT. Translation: CASSLVSGKVDTQYF.

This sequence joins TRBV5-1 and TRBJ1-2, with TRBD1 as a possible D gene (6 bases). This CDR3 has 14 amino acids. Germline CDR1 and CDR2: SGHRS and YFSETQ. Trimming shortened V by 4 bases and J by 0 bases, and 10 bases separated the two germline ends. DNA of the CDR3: TGCGCCAGCAGCACCGGGACAACTAACTATGGCTACACCTTC. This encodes CASSTGTTNYGYTF.

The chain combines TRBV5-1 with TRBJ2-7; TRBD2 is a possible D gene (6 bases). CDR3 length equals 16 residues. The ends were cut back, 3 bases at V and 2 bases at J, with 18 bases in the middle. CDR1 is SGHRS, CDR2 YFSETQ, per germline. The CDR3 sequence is CASSSGKGLATYEQYF. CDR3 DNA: TGCGCCAGCAGCTCCGGGAAGGGACTTGCGACCTACGAGCAGTACTTC.

The CDR3 here is CASRRQAYEQYF. DNA of the CDR3: TGTGCCAGCAGACGTCAAGCCTACGAGCAGTACTTC. The chain combines TRBV2 with TRBJ2-7; the D is unclear. Trimming stripped 6 bases from V and 2 bases from J, with 8 bases between. CDR3 length equals 12 residues. Per germline, CDR1 SNHLY and CDR2 FYNNEI.

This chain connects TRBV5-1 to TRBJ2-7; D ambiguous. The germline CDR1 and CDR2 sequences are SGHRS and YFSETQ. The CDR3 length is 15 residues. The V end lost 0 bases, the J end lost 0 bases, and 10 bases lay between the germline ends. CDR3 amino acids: CASSLDRARSYEQYF. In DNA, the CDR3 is TGCGCCAGCAGCTTGGATCGGGCACGCTCCTACGAGCAGTACTTC.

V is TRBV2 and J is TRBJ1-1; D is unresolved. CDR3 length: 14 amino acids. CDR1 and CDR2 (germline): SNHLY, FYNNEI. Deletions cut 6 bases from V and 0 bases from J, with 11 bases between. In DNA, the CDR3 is TGTGCCAGCAGGCGGGAAAATATGAACACTGAAGCTTTCTTT. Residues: CASRRENMNTEAFF.

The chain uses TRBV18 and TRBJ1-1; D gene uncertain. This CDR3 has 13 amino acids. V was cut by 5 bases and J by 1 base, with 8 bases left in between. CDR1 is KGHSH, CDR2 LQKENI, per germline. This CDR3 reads CASSAQKNTEAFF. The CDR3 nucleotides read TGTGCCAGCTCAGCGCAGAAGAACACTGAAGCTTTCTTT.

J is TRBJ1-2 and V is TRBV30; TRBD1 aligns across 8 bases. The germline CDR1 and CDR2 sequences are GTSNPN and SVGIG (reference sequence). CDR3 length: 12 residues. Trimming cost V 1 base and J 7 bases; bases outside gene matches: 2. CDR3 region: CAWSGTGGGYTF. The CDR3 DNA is TGTGCCTGGAGTGGAACAGGGGGTGGCTACACCTTC.

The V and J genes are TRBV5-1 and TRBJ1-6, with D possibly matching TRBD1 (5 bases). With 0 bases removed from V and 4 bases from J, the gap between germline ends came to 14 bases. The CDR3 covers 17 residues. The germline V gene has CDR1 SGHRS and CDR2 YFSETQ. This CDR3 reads CASSLERTNGYNSPLHF. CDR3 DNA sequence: TGCGCCAGCAGCTTGGAACGGACAAACGGGTATAATTCACCCCTCCACTTT.

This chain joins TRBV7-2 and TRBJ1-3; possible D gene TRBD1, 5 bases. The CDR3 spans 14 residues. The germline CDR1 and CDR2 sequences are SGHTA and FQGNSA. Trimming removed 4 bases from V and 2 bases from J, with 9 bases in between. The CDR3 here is CASSYGGTGNTIYF. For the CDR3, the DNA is TGTGCCAGCAGCTACGGGGGGACTGGAAACACCATATATTTT.

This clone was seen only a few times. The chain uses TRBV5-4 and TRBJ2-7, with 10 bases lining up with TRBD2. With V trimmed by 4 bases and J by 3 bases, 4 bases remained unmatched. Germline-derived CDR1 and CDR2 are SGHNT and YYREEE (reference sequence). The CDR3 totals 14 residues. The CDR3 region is CASSPLAGSYEQYF. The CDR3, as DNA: TGTGCCAGCAGCCCACTAGCGGGGAGCTACGAGCAGTACTTC.

CDR3 region: CASSIFGARNQPQHF. For the CDR3, the DNA is TGTGCCAGTAGTATATTCGGGGCGCGCAATCAGCCCCAGCATTTT. The rearrangement uses TRBV19 and TRBJ1-5; D may be TRBD1 (5 bases). The CDR3 has 15 residues. The germline V gene has CDR1 LNHDA and CDR2 SQIVND (reference sequence). Trimming cost V 2 bases and J 2 bases, with 10 bases left between them.

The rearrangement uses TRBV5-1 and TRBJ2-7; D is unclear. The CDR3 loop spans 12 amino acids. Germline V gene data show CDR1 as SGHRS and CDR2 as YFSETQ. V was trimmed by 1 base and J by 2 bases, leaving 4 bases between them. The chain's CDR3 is CASSLSPYEQYF. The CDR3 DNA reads TGCGCCAGCAGCTTGTCTCCCTACGAGCAGTACTTC.

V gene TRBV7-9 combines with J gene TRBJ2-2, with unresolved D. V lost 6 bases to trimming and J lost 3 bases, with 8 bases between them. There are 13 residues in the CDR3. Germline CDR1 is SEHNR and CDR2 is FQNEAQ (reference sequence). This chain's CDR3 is CASRPTHTGELFF. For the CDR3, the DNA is TGTGCCAGCAGACCGACTCACACCGGGGAGCTGTTTTTT.

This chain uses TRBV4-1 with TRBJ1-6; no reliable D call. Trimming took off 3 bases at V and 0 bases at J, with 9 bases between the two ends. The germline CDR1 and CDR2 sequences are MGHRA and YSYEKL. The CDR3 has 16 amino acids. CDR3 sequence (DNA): TGCGCCAGCAGCCATCCTCTGAGCTCCTATAATTCACCCCTCCACTTT. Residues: CASSHPLSSYNSPLHF.

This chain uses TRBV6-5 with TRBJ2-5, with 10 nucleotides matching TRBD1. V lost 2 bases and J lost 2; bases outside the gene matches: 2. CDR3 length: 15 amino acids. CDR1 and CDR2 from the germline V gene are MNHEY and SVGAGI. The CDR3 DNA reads TGTGCCAGCAGTTACCCGGGACAGGGGCAAGAGACCCAGTACTTC. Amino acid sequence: CASSYPGQGQETQYF.

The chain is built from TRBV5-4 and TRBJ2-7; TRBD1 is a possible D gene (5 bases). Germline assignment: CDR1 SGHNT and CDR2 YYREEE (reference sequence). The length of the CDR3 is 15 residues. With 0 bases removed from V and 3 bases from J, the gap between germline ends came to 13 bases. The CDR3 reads CASSLGRQPLYEQYF. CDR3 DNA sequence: TGTGCCAGCAGCTTGGGCAGACAGCCCCTCTACGAGCAGTACTTC.